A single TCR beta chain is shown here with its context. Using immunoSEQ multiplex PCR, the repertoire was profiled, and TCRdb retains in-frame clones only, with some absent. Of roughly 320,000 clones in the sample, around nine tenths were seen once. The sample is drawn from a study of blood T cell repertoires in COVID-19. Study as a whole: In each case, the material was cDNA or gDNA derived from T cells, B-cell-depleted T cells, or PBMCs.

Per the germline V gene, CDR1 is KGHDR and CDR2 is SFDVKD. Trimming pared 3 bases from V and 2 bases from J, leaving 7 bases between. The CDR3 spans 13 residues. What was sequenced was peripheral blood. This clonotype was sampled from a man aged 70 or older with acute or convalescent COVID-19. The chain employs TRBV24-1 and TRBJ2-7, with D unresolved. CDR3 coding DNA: TGTGCCACCAGTGATCCCTTAACCTACGAGCAGTACTTC. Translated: CATSDPLTYEQYF.